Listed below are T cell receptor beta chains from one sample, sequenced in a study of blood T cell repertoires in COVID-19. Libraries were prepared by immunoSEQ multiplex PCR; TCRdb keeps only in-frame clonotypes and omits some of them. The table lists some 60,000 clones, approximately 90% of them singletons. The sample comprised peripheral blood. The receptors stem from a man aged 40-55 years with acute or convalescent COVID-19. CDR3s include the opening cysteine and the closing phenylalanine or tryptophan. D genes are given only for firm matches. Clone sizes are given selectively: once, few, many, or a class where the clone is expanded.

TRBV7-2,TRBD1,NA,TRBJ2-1,CASSLWDRDENEQFF,TGTGCCAGCAGCTTATGGGACAGGGACGAGAATGAGCAGTTCTTC
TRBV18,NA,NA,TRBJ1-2,CASSPNPPGGYGYTF,TGTGCCAGCTCGCCCAACCCTCCGGGGGGCTATGGCTACACCTTC
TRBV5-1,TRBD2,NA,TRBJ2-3,CASSTTSGSSHTQYF,TGCGCCAGCAGCACGACTAGCGGGAGCTCTCATACGCAGTATTTT
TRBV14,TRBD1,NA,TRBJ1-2,CASSQGAYRDRPSYGYTF,TGTGCCAGCAGCCAAGGGGCCTACCGGGACAGGCCATCCTATGGCTACACCTTC
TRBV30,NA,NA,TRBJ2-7,CAWRRGVTSSYEQYF,TGTGCCTGGAGACGAGGTGTTACTAGCTCCTACGAGCAGTACTTC
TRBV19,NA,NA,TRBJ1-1,CASSIDRWGPNTEAFF,TGTGCCAGTAGTATAGATCGATGGGGCCCGAACACTGAAGCTTTCTTT
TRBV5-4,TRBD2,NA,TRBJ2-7,CASSLGASGRASNEQYF,TGTGCCAGCAGCTTGGGCGCTAGCGGGAGGGCCAGCAACGAGCAGTACTTC
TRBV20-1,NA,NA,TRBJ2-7,CSASGRYKYEQYF,TGCAGTGCTAGTGGTAGATATAAGTACGAGCAGTACTTC
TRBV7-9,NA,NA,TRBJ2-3,CASSWALADTQYF,TGTGCCAGCAGCTGGGCCCTGGCGGATACGCAGTATTTT
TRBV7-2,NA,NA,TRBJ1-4,CASSLSRGSATNEKLFF,TGTGCCAGCAGCTTATCTCGCGGATCAGCAACTAATGAAAAACTGTTTTTT
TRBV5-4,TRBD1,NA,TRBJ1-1,CASSPRTGPLTEAFF,TGTGCCAGCAGCCCCCGGACAGGGCCCTTGACTGAAGCTTTCTTT
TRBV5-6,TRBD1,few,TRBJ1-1,CASSLGKGANTEAFF,TGTGCCAGCAGCTTGGGTAAGGGGGCGAACACTGAAGCTTTCTTT
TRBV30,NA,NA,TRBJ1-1,CAWGGLNHEAFF,TGTGCCTGGGGGGGACTGAACCATGAAGCTTTCTTT
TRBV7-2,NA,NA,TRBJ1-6,CASSLVPYNSPLHF,TGTGCCAGCAGCTTAGTCCCTTATAATTCACCCCTCCACTTT
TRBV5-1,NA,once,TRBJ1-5,CASSLELGGQPQHF,TGCGCCAGCAGCTTGGAGTTGGGGGGTCAGCCCCAGCATTTT
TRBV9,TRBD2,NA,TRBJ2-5,CASSVGGSGSRETQYF,TGTGCCAGCAGCGTAGGTGGTAGCGGGAGTCGAGAGACCCAGTACTTC
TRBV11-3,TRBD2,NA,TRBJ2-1,CASSSSGTLRDEQFF,TGTGCCAGCAGCTCTAGCGGGACCCTCAGGGATGAGCAGTTCTTC